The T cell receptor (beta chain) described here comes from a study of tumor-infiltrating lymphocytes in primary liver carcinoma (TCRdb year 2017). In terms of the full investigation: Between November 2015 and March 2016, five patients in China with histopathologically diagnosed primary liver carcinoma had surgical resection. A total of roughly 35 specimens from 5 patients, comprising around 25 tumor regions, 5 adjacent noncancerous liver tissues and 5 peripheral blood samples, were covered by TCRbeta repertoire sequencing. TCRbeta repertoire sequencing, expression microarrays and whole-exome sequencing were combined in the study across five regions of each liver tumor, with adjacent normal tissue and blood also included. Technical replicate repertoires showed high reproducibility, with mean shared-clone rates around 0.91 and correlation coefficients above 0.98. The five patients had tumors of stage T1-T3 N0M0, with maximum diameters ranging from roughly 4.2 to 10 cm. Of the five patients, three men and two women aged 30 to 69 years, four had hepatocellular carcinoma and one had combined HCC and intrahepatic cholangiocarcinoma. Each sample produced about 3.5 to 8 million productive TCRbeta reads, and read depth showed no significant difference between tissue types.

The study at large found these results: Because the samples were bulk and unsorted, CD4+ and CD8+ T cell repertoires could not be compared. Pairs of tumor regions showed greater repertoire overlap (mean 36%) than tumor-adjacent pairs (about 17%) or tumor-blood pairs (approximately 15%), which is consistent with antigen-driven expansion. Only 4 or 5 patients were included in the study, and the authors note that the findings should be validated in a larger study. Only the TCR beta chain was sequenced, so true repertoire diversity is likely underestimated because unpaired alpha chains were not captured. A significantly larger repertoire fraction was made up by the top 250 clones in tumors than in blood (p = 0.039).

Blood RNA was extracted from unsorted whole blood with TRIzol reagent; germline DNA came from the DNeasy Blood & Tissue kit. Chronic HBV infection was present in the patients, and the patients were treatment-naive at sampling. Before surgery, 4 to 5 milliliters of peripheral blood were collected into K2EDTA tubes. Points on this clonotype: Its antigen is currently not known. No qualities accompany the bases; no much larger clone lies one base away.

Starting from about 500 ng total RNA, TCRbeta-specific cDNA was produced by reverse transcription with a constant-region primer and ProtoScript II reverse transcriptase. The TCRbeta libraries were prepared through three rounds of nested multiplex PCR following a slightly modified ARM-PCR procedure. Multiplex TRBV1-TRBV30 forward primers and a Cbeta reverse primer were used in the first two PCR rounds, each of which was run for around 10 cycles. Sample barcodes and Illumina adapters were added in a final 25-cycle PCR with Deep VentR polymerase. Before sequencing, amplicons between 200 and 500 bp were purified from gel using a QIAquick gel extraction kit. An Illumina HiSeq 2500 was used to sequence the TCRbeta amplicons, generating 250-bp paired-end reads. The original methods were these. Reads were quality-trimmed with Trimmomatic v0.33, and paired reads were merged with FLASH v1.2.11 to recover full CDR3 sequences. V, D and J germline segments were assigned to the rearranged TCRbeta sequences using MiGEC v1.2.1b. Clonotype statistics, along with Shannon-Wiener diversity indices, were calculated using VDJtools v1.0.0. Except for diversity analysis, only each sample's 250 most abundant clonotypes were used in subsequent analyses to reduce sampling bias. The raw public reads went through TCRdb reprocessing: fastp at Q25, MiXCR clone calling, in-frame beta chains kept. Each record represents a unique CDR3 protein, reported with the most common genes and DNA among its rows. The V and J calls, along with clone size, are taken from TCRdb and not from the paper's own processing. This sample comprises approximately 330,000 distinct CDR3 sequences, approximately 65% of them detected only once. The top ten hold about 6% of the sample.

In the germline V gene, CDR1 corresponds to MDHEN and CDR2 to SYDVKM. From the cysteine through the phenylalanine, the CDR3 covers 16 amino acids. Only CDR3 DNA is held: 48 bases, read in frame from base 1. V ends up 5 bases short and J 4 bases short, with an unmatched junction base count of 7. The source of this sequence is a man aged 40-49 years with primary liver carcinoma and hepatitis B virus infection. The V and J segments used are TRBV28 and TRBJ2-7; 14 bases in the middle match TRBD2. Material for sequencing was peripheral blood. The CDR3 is CASSTGTSGSRYEQYF. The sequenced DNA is TGTGCCAGCAGTACCGGGACTAGCGGGAGCAGGTACGAGCAGTACTTC.